Listed below are T cell receptor beta chains from one sample, sequenced in a study of OX40 agonist ivuxolimab in advanced cancers. TCRdb keeps only in-frame clones here, not all; method: immunoSEQ multiplex PCR. The table records approximately 130,000 clones, over 75% of them present only once. The source was CD4+ or CD8+ T cells sorted from blood, collected in a trial of the OX40 agonist ivuxolimab. Every receptor here comes from an adult with an advanced solid tumor such as melanoma, head and neck, liver or kidney cancer. The CDR3 runs from the conserved cysteine through the conserved F or W. A D gene is named only where the DNA matches it firmly. Clone size is given for some rows only: seen once, a few or many times, or a class if the clone is expanded.

13	TRBD2	TRBV7-6	-	TRBJ2-7	TGTGCCAGCAGCGGCGGGGGGGCCTACGAGCAGTACTTC	CASSGGGAYEQYF
15	TRBD1	TRBV28	-	TRBJ2-7	TGTGCCAGCAGTTTAACTTCAGGGGGTGGGTACGAGCAGTACTTC	CASSLTSGGGYEQYF
14	-	TRBV4-1	-	TRBJ1-2	TGCGCCAGCAGCCAACTGACAGCTAACTATGGCTACACCTTC	CASSQLTANYGYTF
16	-	TRBV10-1	-	TRBJ2-3	TGCGCCAGCAGTGAGTCTCTGGGGGGTAGCACAGATACGCAGTATTTT	CASSESLGGSTDTQYF
17	TRBD2	TRBV7-2	-	TRBJ2-1	TGTGCCAGCGGATCTGTCGGGGCTAGCGGGGCCTACAATGAGCAGTTCTTC	CASGSVGASGAYNEQFF
13	-	TRBV30	-	TRBJ1-6	TGTGCCTGGGCCCCGGGGCAGCCTATGCCCCTCCACTTT	CAWAPGQPMPLHF
15	TRBD1	TRBV19	-	TRBJ1-2	TGTGCCAGTAAGTCACGGGACAGCCACGCTTTTGGCTACACCTTC	CASKSRDSHAFGYTF
14	TRBD1	TRBV5-1	-	TRBJ2-3	TGCGCCAGCAGCATAGGACAGGGTCCAGATACGCAGTATTTT	CASSIGQGPDTQYF
13	TRBD1	TRBV25-1	-	TRBJ2-5	TGTGCCAGCACGCAGGGGGCGCGGGAGACCCAGTACTTC	CASTQGARETQYF
13	TRBD1	TRBV5-6	-	TRBJ1-1	TGTGCCAGCAGCTATTACCGGGACAGGGAAGCTTTCTTT	CASSYYRDREAFF
14	-	TRBV5-1	once	TRBJ1-5	TGCGCCAGCAGCTTAACAGGGAACAATCAGCCCCAGCATTTT	CASSLTGNNQPQHF
15	TRBD2	TRBV28	-	TRBJ2-7	TGTGCCAGCAGTTTATTGGCGGGAGGGAATAACGAGCAGTACTTC	CASSLLAGGNNEQYF
15	-	TRBV5-1	-	TRBJ1-4	TGCGCCAGCAGCTTGGGGGCAGCACCTAATGAAAAACTGTTTTTT	CASSLGAAPNEKLFF
15	-	TRBV28	-	TRBJ2-7	TGTGCCAGCTCCGAGGGGTGGGGGTTCGCCTACGAGCAGTACTTC	CASSEGWGFAYEQYF
14	-	TRBV11-2	-	TRBJ1-1	TGTGCCAGCAGCCACCGGTATTTGAACACTGAAGCTTTCTTT	CASSHRYLNTEAFF
15	TRBD2	TRBV29-1	-	TRBJ2-1	TGCAGCACCGGGACTAGCGGGAGGGAAGACAATGAGCAGTTCTTC	CSTGTSGREDNEQFF
14	TRBD1	TRBV9	-	TRBJ1-1	TGTGCCAGCACTGGACAGGGACACGACACTGAAGCTTTCTTT	CASTGQGHDTEAFF
13	-	TRBV21-1	-	TRBJ2-7	TGTGCCAGCGAGTTAGCGGGAGGCTACGAGCAGTACTTC	CASELAGGYEQYF